This TCR beta chain was captured in a study of T-cell memory formation after mild COVID-19. General observations from the study: Clones that got smaller from day 15 to 85 had even CD4/CD8, while clones growing later tipped toward CD4+.

One entry per CDR3 protein results from TCRdb running MiXCR on the 5' RACE reads. The sample lists 25,000 to 35,000 distinct CDR3 sequences, less than 7.5% occurring once. The junction had 10 bases not matched to a gene; V was cut back by 5 bases and J by 9 bases. The CDR3 spans 14 residues. This clonotype was seen many times. Its antigen is not identified. Specimen: PBMCs or a T cell subset sorted from them (not recorded which). The genes are TRBV12-3 or TRBV12-4 and TRBJ2-7; 10 nucleotides match TRBD2. The receptor was isolated from an adult woman who had mild COVID-19 (a few samples of this study predate the infection). Cell type and time point are not known. CDR3 sequence (DNA): TGTGCCAGCAGTGCGGTCGGACTAGCGGCCGGGCAGTACTTC. Translated: CASSAVGLAAGQYF.